This record concerns one TCR beta chain sequence. Germline CDR1 and CDR2: SNHLY and FYNNEI. The junction had 11 bases not matched to a gene; V was cut back by 8 bases and J by 8 bases. The CDR3 length is 14 residues. These data belong to a study of blood T cell repertoires in COVID-19. About the study: From the United States, Italy and Spain came samples of acute and convalescent COVID-19. T cells, B-cell-depleted T cells, or PBMCs supplied cDNA or gDNA.

Produced via immunoSEQ multiplex PCR; TCRdb's table is partial and in-frame only. The table records approximately 440,000 clones, approximately 88% of them present only once. This chain connects TRBV2 to TRBJ1-4; 7 nucleotides match TRBD1. The sequence derives from a woman aged 45-60 years with COVID-19, enrolled during active disease. Source material: peripheral blood. The CDR3 spells CASATTGSGEKLFF. The CDR3 bases are TGTGCCAGCGCCACGACAGGGTCGGGGGAAAAACTGTTTTTT. The variable domain in full, completed from reference TRBV2 and TRBJ1-4, reads EPEVTQTPSHQVTQMGQEVILRCVPISNHLYFYWYRQILGQKVEFLVSFYNNEISEKSEIFDDQFSVERPDGSNFTLKIRSTKLEDSAMYFCASATTGSGEKLFFGSGTQLSVL.